The clone carrying this TCR beta chain was counted once. This entry belongs to a study of blood T cell repertoires in COVID-19. V was clipped by 4 bases and J by 5 bases, with 10 bases between them. Germline V CDR1 and CDR2: SGHDT, YYEEEE. This CDR3 has 12 amino acids. Assay: immunoSEQ multiplex PCR; the TCRdb copy retains only in-frame clones and omits some. The sample lists 150,000 to 200,000 clones; more than 60% were seen once. Sequencing input: peripheral blood. This TCR came from a middle-aged man who had recovered from COVID-19. The gene calls are TRBV5-6 and TRBJ2-7, with a possible D match to TRBD1 (5 bases). CDR3 loop: CASSVFRDEQYF. In DNA, the CDR3 is TGTGCCAGCAGCGTGTTCAGGGACGAGCAGTACTTC.